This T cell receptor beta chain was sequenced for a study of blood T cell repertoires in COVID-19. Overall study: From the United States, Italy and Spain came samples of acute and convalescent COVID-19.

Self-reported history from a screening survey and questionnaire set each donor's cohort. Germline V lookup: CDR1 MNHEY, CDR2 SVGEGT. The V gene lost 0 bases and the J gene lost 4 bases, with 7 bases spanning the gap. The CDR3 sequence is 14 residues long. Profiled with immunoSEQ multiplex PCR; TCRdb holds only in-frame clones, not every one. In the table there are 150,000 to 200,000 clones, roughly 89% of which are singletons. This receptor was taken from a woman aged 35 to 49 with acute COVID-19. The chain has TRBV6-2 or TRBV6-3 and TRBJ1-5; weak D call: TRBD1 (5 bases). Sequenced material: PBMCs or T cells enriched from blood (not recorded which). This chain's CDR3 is CASSYSDTNQPQHF. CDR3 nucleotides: TGTGCCAGCAGTTACTCGGACACAAATCAGCCCCAGCATTTT.